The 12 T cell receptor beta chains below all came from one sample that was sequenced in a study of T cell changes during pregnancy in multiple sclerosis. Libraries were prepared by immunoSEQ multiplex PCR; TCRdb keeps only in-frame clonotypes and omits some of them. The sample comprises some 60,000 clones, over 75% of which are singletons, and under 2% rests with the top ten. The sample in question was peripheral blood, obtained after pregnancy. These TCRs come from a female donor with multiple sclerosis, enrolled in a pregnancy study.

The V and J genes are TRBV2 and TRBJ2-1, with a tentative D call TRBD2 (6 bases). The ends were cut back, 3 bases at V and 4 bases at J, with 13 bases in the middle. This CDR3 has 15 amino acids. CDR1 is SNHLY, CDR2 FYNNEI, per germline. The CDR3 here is CASSDRGAFYNEQFF. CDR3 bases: TGTGCCAGCAGTGATCGCGGGGCCTTTTACAATGAGCAGTTCTTC.

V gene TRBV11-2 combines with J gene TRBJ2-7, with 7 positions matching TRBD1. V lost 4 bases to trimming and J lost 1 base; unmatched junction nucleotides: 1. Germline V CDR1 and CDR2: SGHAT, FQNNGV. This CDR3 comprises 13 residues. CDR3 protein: CASSWDSSYEQYF. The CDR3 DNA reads TGTGCCAGCAGCTGGGACAGTTCCTACGAGCAGTACTTC.

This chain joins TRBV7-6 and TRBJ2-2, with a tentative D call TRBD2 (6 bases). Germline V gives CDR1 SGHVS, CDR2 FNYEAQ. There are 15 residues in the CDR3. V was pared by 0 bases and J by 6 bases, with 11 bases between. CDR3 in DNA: TGTGCCAGCAGCTTAGCGACTATAGCGGCCGGGGAGCTGTTTTTT. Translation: CASSLATIAAGELFF. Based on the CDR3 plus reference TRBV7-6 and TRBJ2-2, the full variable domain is GAGVSQSPRYKVTKRGQDVALRCDPISGHVSLYWYRQALGQGPEFLTYFNYEAQQDKSGLPNDRFSAERPEGSISTLTIQRTEQRDSAMYRCASSLATIAAGELFFGEGSRLTVL.

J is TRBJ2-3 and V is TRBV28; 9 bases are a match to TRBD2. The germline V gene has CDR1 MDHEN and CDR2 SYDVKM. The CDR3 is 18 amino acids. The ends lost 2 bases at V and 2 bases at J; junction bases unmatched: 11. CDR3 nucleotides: TGTGCCAGCAGTTTACGTAGGGACAGCGGGGGGCCCACAGATACGCAGTATTTT. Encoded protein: CASSLRRDSGGPTDTQYF.

The chain's CDR3 is CASTLSRETQYF. CDR3 bases: TGTGCCAGCACACTCAGCAGGGAGACCCAGTACTTC. The V and J genes are TRBV6-6 and TRBJ2-5; D is unclear. The V gene lost 7 bases and the J gene lost 5 bases, with 11 bases spanning the gap. Germline assignment: CDR1 MNHNY and CDR2 SVGAGI (reference sequence). The CDR3 has 12 amino acids.

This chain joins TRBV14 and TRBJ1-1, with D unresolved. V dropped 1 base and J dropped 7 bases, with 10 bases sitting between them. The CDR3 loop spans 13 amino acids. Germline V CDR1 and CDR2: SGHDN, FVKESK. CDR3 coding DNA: TGTGCCAGCAGCCAAGCCCTGAGGGTTGAAGCTTTCTTT. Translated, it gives CASSQALRVEAFF.

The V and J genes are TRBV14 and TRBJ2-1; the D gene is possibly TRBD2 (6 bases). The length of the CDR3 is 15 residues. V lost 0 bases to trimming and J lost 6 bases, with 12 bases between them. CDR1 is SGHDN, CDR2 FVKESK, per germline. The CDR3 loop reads CASSQEAAGGNEQFF. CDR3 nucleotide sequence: TGTGCCAGCAGCCAAGAAGCCGCCGGGGGCAATGAGCAGTTCTTC.

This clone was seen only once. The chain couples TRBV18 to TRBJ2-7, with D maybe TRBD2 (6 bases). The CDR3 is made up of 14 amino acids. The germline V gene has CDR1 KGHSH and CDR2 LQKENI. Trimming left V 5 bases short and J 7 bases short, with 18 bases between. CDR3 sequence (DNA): TGTGCCAGCTCAGGGGGACTGCTCCCTGGGGAGCAGTACTTC. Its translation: CASSGGLLPGEQYF.

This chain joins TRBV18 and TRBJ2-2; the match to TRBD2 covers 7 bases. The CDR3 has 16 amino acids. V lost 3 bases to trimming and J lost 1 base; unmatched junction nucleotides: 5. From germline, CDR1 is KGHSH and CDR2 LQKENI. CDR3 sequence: CASSPFGLGNTGELFF. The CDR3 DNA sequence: TGTGCCAGCTCACCCTTCGGACTAGGGAACACCGGGGAGCTGTTTTTT.

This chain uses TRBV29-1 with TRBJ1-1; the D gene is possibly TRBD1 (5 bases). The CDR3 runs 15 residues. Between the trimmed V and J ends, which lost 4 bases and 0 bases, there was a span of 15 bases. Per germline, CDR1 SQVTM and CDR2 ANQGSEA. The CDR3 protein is CSVVGRVHVNTEAFF. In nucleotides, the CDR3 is TGCAGCGTTGTAGGCAGGGTACACGTGAACACTGAAGCTTTCTTT. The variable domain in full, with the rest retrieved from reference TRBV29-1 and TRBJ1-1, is SAVISQKPSRDICQRGTSLTIQCQVDSQVTMMFWYRQQPGQSLTLIATANQGSEATYESGFVIDKFPISRPNLTFSTLTVSNMSPEDSSIYLCSVVGRVHVNTEAFFGQGTRLTVV.

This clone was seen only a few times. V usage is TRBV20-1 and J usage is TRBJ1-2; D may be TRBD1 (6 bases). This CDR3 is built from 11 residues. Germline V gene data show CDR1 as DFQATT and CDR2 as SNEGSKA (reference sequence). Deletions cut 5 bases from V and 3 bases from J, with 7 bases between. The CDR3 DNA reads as TGCAGTGCTCGGACAGACTATGGCTACACCTTC. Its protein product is CSARTDYGYTF.

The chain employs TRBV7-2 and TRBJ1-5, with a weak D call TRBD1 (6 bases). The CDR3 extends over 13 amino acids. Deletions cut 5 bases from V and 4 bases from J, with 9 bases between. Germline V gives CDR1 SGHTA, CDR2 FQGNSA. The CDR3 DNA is TGTGCCAGCAGCAACAGGGCTAATCAGCCCCAGCATTTT. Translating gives CASSNRANQPQHF.